Reported below is one TCR beta chain. Libraries were prepared by immunoSEQ multiplex PCR; TCRdb keeps only in-frame clonotypes and omits some of them. The data contain tens of thousands of clones, approximately 93% of them singletons. The data are from a study of technical replicates of blood from a few donors. Input material: T cells isolated from PBMCs. This sequence originates from a human donor in good health.

In nucleotides, the CDR3 is TGTGCCAGCAGTCCCACTAGTGAACTATACGAGCAGTACTTC. This gives the protein CASSPTSELYEQYF. This chain connects TRBV27 to TRBJ2-7, with D possibly TRBD2 on 5 matching bases. Trimming stripped 5 bases from V and 4 bases from J, with 15 bases between. The length of the CDR3 is 14 residues. Germline V gives CDR1 MNHEY, CDR2 SMNVEV (reference sequence).